This record concerns one T cell receptor beta chain sequence. Its specificity is not known. Preparation of the TCRbeta library used unique molecular identifiers. TCRdb processed the PCR reads anew with MiXCR; each CDR3 protein has one entry. The profile shows over 85,000 distinct CDR3 sequences, over 6% of them singletons. This record comes from a study of T-cell reconstitution after alpha-beta-depleted transplantation in children. Findings and limits, study-wide: Several hundred rapidly expanded clones from non-depleted graft cells reportedly supplied alpha-beta T cells about two months post-transplant.

The V end was cut by 5 bases, the J end by 1 base, with 10 bases between. This CDR3 has 14 amino acids. Per germline, CDR1 LGHNT and CDR2 FRNRAP. This rearrangement joins TRBV12-5 to TRBJ2-3; D gene uncertain. The clonotype originates from a boy younger than 10 with acute lymphoblastic leukemia, due to receive a stem cell transplant. The sequencing here drew on PBMCs, taken before TCRalphabeta/CD19-depleted stem cell transplant. The CDR3 spells CASGPPTGTDTQYF. The CDR3 coding sequence is TGTGCTAGTGGTCCTCCCACAGGCACAGATACGCAGTATTTT.